The 23 T cell receptor beta chains below all came from one sample that was sequenced in a study of T cell responses to AZD1222 COVID-19 vaccine. Profiling relied on immunoSEQ multiplex PCR, and the TCRdb table lists in-frame clones only, not all of them. The table has about 96,000 clones, around nine tenths seen once. The sample was peripheral blood, taken on day 0 of AZD1222 vaccination. These receptors originate from an adult in good health.

The chain joins TRBV5-1 to TRBJ2-2; D remains ambiguous. Trimming took off 1 base at V and 6 bases at J, with 16 bases between the two ends. The CDR3 has 16 amino acids. Germline lookup yields CDR1 SGHRS and CDR2 YFSETQ. CDR3 sequence: CASSLRSNRFAGELFF. Here the CDR3 DNA reads TGCGCCAGCAGCTTGAGGTCAAATAGGTTCGCCGGGGAGCTGTTTTTT.

This clone appeared a few times. The chain joins TRBV2 to TRBJ1-1, with 10 bases matching TRBD1. This CDR3 contains 13 residues. CDR1 and CDR2 (germline): SNHLY, FYNNEI. Trimming cost V 4 bases and J 4 bases; bases outside gene matches: 0. CDR3 sequence: CASSGDRGTEAFF. For the CDR3, the DNA is TGTGCCAGCAGTGGGGACAGGGGCACTGAAGCTTTCTTT.

This chain joins TRBV19 and TRBJ1-5; unclear D gene. The CDR3 runs 12 residues. V gave up 6 bases and J gave up 4 bases, with 7 bases separating them. Germline CDR1 reads LNHDA; CDR2 reads SQIVND (reference sequence). The CDR3 DNA follows: TGTGCCAGTAGAGAGGGTAATCAGCCCCAGCATTTT. This codes for CASREGNQPQHF. The full variable domain, with the rest looked up from reference TRBV19 and TRBJ1-5, is DGGITQSPKYLFRKEGQNVTLSCEQNLNHDAMYWYRQDPGQGLRLIYYSQIVNDFQKGDIAEGYSVSREKKESFPLTVTSAQKNPTAFYLCASREGNQPQHFGDGTRLSIL.

At least ten counts were recorded for this clone. The chain uses TRBV11-2 and TRBJ1-2; 9 bases map to TRBD1. Germline V gives CDR1 SGHAT, CDR2 FQNNGV. CDR3 length equals 14 residues. Trimming took 5 bases from V and 4 from J; bases not matched to a gene: 5. In DNA form, the CDR3 reads TGTGCCAGCAGCAGAGACAGGGGGACCTATGGCTACACCTTC. Translation gives CASSRDRGTYGYTF.

V and J are TRBV6-1 and TRBJ2-1; TRBD2 agrees at 15 bases. The J segment lost 8 bases and the V segment lost 2 bases, leaving 7 bases of the junction unmatched. The length of the CDR3 is 17 residues. Germline V gene sequence: CDR1 MNHNS, CDR2 SASEGT. The CDR3 DNA reads as TGTGCCAGCAGTGAAATAGTTGGACTAGCGGGAGGGCATGAGCAGTTCTTC. It yields the protein CASSEIVGLAGGHEQFF.

This sequence joins TRBV7-8 and TRBJ2-2, with 10 bases fitting TRBD2. Germline CDR1 SGHVS, CDR2 FQNEAQ. CDR3 length: 15 residues. V lost 1 base, J lost 5 bases, and 1 base stayed unmatched. CDR3 protein: CASSLVSGRTGELFF. The CDR3 DNA sequence: TGTGCCAGCAGCTTAGTTAGCGGGAGGACCGGGGAGCTGTTTTTT.

The chain links TRBV2 to TRBJ2-1; 9 nucleotides line up with TRBD1. The V segment lost 2 bases and the J segment 4 bases; nucleotides outside the gene matches: 3. The germline gives CDR1 SNHLY, CDR2 FYNNEI. The CDR3 covers 15 residues. DNA of the CDR3: TGTGCCAGCAGTGAATACAGGGGGCTTTACAATGAGCAGTTCTTC. Its protein is CASSEYRGLYNEQFF.

The rearrangement joins TRBV28 to TRBJ1-1; D not resolved. This CDR3 has 13 amino acids. Trimming removed 2 bases at V and 7 bases at J, with 11 bases between. Looked up from germline, CDR1 is MDHEN and CDR2 is SYDVKM. The CDR3 coding sequence is TGTGCCAGCAGTTTAACAACAGCCCTTGAAGCTTTCTTT. Translation gives CASSLTTALEAFF.

The gene calls are TRBV5-1 and TRBJ1-4; TRBD1 might be the D (6 bases). V was pared by 1 base and J by 7 bases, with 11 bases between. Germline V gene sequence: CDR1 SGHRS, CDR2 YFSETQ. The CDR3 length is 14 residues. CDR3 loop: CASSLQGTGEKLFF. The DNA for the CDR3 is TGCGCCAGCAGCTTGCAGGGGACGGGTGAAAAACTGTTTTTT.

The chain carries TRBV4-3 and TRBJ2-3; perhaps D is TRBD1 or TRBD2 (5 bases each). CDR1 LGHNA and CDR2 YSLEER come from the germline V gene. V gave up 5 bases and J gave up 2 bases, with 14 bases separating them. This CDR3 comprises 15 residues. The DNA of the CDR3 is TGCGCCAGCAGCGATGGGACCAAACACACAGATACGCAGTATTTT. This sequence encodes CASSDGTKHTDTQYF.

The chain uses TRBV27 and TRBJ1-6, with D unclear. The CDR3 is 20 amino acids. Per germline, CDR1 MNHEY and CDR2 SMNVEV (reference sequence). Trimming removed 7 bases at V and 0 bases at J, with 25 bases between. The CDR3 protein is CASTPDLVSEMSSYNSPLHF. The CDR3 DNA is TGTGCCAGCACGCCCGACTTGGTCTCAGAAATGAGCTCCTATAATTCACCCCTCCACTTT.

J is TRBJ1-1 and V is TRBV7-3, with 9 bases identical to TRBD1. V lost 5 bases, J lost 3 bases, and 4 bases stayed unmatched. Germline V gene lookup returns CDR1 SGHTA and CDR2 FQGTGA. The CDR3 has 14 amino acids. CDR3 sequence: CASSTDRGDTEAFF. CDR3 nucleotide sequence: TGTGCCAGCAGCACCGACAGGGGGGACACTGAAGCTTTCTTT.

The rearrangement uses TRBV11-2 and TRBJ2-2, with a weak D call TRBD2 (5 bases). Trimming removed 1 base from V and 0 bases from J, with 9 bases in between. CDR1 and CDR2 (germline): SGHAT, FQNNGV. The CDR3 is made up of 16 amino acids. CDR3 bases: TGTGCCAGCAGCTTAGGGCTAGCCCCGAACACCGGGGAGCTGTTTTTT. It translates to CASSLGLAPNTGELFF.

This sequence joins TRBV6-1 and TRBJ1-1, with TRBD1 matching over 7 bases. CDR1 and CDR2 from the germline V gene are MNHNS and SASEGT. The ends lost 3 bases at V and 0 bases at J; junction bases unmatched: 1. The CDR3 sequence is 14 residues long. The CDR3 here is CASSEGQMNTEAFF. CDR3 nucleotides: TGTGCCAGCAGTGAGGGACAGATGAACACTGAAGCTTTCTTT.

This clone occurred a few times. V is TRBV4-3 and J is TRBJ1-5, with a possible D match to TRBD1 (6 bases). This CDR3 contains 16 residues. Germline CDR1 is LGHNA and CDR2 is YSLEER. V was clipped by 0 bases and J by 1 base, with 10 bases between them. CDR3 nucleotide sequence: TGCGCCAGCAGCCAAGATGGGGGGGGCAGCAATCAGCCCCAGCATTTT. Protein: CASSQDGGGSNQPQHF.

The rearrangement links TRBV28 to TRBJ1-2; 11 bases align to TRBD1. The germline V gene encodes CDR1 MDHEN and CDR2 SYDVKM. The V gene end was trimmed by 6 bases and the J gene end by 4 bases; junction bases not matched to a gene: 4. This CDR3 has 14 residues. CDR3 loop: CASRTGQGGYGYTF. In DNA, the CDR3 is TGTGCCAGCAGAACGGGACAGGGGGGCTATGGCTACACCTTC.

V gene TRBV29-1 combines with J gene TRBJ2-3, with D possibly matching TRBD1 (6 bases). The CDR3 spans 12 residues. The ends were cut back, 4 bases at V and 4 bases at J, with 9 bases in the middle. Germline CDR1 and CDR2: SQVTM and ANQGSEA. The CDR3 region is CSVVRQADTQYF. Here the CDR3 DNA reads TGCAGCGTTGTGAGACAGGCAGATACGCAGTATTTT.

CDR3 coding DNA: TGTGCCAGCAGCTTGGGGGCAGCTGACTACAATGAGCAGTTCTTC. Encoded protein: CASSLGAADYNEQFF. The rearrangement uses TRBV7-9 and TRBJ2-1; tentative D call: TRBD1 (6 bases). V gave up 3 bases and J gave up 3 bases, with 12 bases separating them. The CDR3 is 15 residues long. Germline CDR1 reads SEHNR; CDR2 reads FQNEAQ (reference sequence).

This sequence joins TRBV29-1 and TRBJ2-2, with 8 bases that match TRBD2. The germline V gene has CDR1 SQVTM and CDR2 ANQGSEA. The CDR3 runs to 14 residues. Unmatched junction bases numbered 9, after V lost 6 bases and J lost 6 bases. The CDR3 sequence: CSVPGLGSAGELFF. The DNA of the CDR3 is TGCAGCGTACCGGGACTAGGGTCTGCCGGGGAGCTGTTTTTT.

This clone was counted between two and nine times. This chain connects TRBV6-5 to TRBJ2-2, with TRBD1 as a possible D gene (6 bases). Per the germline V gene, CDR1 is MNHEY and CDR2 is SVGAGI. This CDR3 comprises 14 residues. Trimming shortened V by 7 bases and J by 5 bases, and 14 bases separated the two germline ends. CDR3 bases: TGTGCCAGCAAAATACAGACAGGAACCGGGGAGCTGTTTTTT. Translation: CASKIQTGTGELFF.

This rearrangement joins TRBV7-2 to TRBJ1-2; the D is unclear. CDR3 length equals 14 residues. Germline-derived CDR1 and CDR2 are SGHTA and FQGNSA. V lost 4 bases, J lost 4 bases, and 13 bases lay in between. DNA of the CDR3: TGTGCCAGCAGCTCCAGGACGGGTAGCTATGGCTACACCTTC. Translation gives CASSSRTGSYGYTF.

The CDR3 is CASTDMGGPEAFF. Written as DNA, the CDR3 is TGTGCCAGCACCGATATGGGGGGGCCTGAAGCTTTCTTT. J is TRBJ1-1 and V is TRBV12-3 or TRBV12-4; perhaps TRBD1 as D (6 bases). Deletions cut 7 bases from V and 6 bases from J, with 15 bases between. The CDR3 is 13 residues long.

This clone was seen a single time. CDR3 sequence reads: CASSQVTNTEAFF. The CDR3 DNA reads TGCGCCAGCAGCCAAGTAACGAACACTGAAGCTTTCTTT. The genes are TRBV4-3 and TRBJ1-1; D ambiguous. Between the trimmed V and J ends, which lost 1 base and 1 base, there was a span of 4 bases. This CDR3 has 13 residues. CDR1 and CDR2 from the germline V gene are LGHNA and YSLEER.